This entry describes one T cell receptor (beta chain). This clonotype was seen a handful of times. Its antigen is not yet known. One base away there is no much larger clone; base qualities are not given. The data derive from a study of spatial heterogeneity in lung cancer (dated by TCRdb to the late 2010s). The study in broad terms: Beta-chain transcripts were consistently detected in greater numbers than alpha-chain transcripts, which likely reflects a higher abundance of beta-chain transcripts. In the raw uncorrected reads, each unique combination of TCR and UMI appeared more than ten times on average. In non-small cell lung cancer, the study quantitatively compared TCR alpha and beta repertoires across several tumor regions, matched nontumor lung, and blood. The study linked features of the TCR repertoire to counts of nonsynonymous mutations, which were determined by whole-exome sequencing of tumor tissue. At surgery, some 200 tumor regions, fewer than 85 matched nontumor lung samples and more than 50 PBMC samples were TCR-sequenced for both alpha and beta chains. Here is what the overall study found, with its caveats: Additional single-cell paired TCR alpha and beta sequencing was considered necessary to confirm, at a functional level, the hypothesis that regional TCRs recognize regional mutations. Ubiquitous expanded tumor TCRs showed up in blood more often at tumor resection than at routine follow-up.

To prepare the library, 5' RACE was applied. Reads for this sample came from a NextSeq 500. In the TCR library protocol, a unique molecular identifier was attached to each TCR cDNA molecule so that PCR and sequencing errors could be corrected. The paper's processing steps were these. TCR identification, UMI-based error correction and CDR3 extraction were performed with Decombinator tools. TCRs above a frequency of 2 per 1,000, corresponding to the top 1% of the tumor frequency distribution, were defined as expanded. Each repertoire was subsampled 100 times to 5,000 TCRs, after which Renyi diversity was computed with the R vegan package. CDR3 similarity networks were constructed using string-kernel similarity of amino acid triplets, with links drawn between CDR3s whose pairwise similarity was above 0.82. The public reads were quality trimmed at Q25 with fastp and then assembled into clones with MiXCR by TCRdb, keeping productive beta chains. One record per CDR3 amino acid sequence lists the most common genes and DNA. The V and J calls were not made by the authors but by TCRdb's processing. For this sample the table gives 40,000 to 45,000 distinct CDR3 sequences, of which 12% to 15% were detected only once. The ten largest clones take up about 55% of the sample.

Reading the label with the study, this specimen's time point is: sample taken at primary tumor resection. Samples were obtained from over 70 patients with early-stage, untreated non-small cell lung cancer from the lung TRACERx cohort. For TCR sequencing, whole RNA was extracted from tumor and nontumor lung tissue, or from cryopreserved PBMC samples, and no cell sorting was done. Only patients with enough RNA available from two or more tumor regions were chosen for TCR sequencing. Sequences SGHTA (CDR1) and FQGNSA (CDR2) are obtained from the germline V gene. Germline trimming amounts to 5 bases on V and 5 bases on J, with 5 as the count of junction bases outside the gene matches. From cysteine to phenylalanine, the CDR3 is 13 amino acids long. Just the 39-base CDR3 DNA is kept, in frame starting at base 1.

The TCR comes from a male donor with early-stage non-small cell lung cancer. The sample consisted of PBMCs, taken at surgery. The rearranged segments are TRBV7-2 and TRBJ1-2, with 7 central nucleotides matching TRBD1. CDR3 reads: CASSRQGVYGYTF. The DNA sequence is TGTGCCAGCAGCCGACAGGGTGTTTATGGCTACACCTTC.